Shown below are 25 T cell receptor beta chains from a single sample sequenced in a study of blood T cell repertoires in COVID-19. The repertoire was sequenced with immunoSEQ multiplex PCR; TCRdb's copy has only in-frame clones and lacks some. The sample holds 250,000 to 300,000 clones, 86% seen once. The sample consisted of peripheral blood. Receptor source: a woman aged 25 to 39 with COVID-19, enrolled during active disease.

This chain links TRBV6-5 with TRBJ1-2; tentatively, D is TRBD1 (6 bases). CDR1 is MNHEY and CDR2 is SVGAGI in the germline V gene. The CDR3 spans 15 residues. V was clipped by 5 bases and J by 2 bases, with 15 bases between them. The CDR3 region has the DNA TGTGCCAGCAGTCCTTCCTTTACAGGGAACTATGGCTACACCTTC. Protein sequence: CASSPSFTGNYGYTF.

The gene calls are TRBV7-2 and TRBJ1-1; D possibly corresponds to TRBD1 (5 bases). CDR1 SGHTA and CDR2 FQGNSA come from the germline V gene. Trimming cost V 1 base and J 0 bases, with 9 bases left between them. The CDR3 loop spans 15 amino acids. As DNA, the CDR3 is TGTGCCAGCAGCTTAGGCAGGACAATGAACACTGAAGCTTTCTTT. Translating gives CASSLGRTMNTEAFF.

The chain has TRBV13 and TRBJ1-6; 12 bases match TRBD1. This CDR3 comprises 17 residues. Germline-derived CDR1 and CDR2 are PRHDT and FYEKMQ (reference sequence). The V and J ends lost 5 bases and 10 bases, in that order; junction bases with no gene match: 12. CDR3 amino acids: CASSPPHGTGGRSPLHF. CDR3 coding DNA: TGTGCCAGCAGCCCACCTCATGGGACAGGGGGCCGGTCACCCCTCCACTTT.

This clone was observed once. The chain recombines TRBV3-1 (or the pseudogene TRBV3-2) with TRBJ2-2; perhaps TRBD1 as D (5 bases). Germline V gene lookup returns CDR1 LGHDT and CDR2 YNNKEL (reference sequence). Trimming stripped 2 bases from V and 3 bases from J, with 10 bases between. The CDR3 runs to 15 residues. The chain's CDR3 is CASSQSRQYTGELFF. CDR3 bases: TGTGCCAGCAGCCAATCCCGACAGTACACCGGGGAGCTGTTTTTT.

This clone was observed a few times. The CDR3 coding sequence is TGTGCCAGCAGTTACACGACTAATCCTAATTCACCCCTCCACTTT. This translates into CASSYTTNPNSPLHF. The chain has TRBV6-5 and TRBJ1-6; no clear D gene. The V end lost 2 bases, the J end lost 6 bases, and 11 bases lay between the germline ends. Looked up from germline, CDR1 is MNHEY and CDR2 is SVGAGI. CDR3 length equals 15 residues.

The V gene is TRBV2, the J gene TRBJ2-1, with 8 bases aligning to TRBD2. With 8 bases clipped from V and 2 bases from J, the junction kept 8 bases outside the gene matches. Germline V CDR1 and CDR2: SNHLY, FYNNEI. This CDR3 spans 15 amino acids. CDR3 coding DNA: TGTGCCAGCTTTTTTGCGGGGGGAACCTACAATGAGCAGTTCTTC. Protein: CASFFAGGTYNEQFF.

This CDR3 is CSVAPRLAANYIQYF. Here the CDR3 DNA reads TGCAGCGTCGCACCCAGACTAGCGGCTAACTACATTCAGTACTTC. The chain joins TRBV29-1 to TRBJ2-4; 9 nucleotides agree with TRBD2. V was pared by 6 bases and J by 8 bases, with 14 bases of the junction left unmatched. CDR3 length: 15 amino acids. Germline CDR1 and CDR2: SQVTM and ANQGSEA. The full variable domain, with the rest looked up from reference TRBV29-1 and TRBJ2-4, is SAVISQKPSRDICQRGTSLTIQCQVDSQVTMMFWYRQQPGQSLTLIATANQGSEATYESGFVIDKFPISRPNLTFSTLTVSNMSPEDSSIYLCSVAPRLAANYIQYFGAGTRLSVL.

This chain uses TRBV7-2 with TRBJ1-2, with 12 bases identical to TRBD1. The ends lost 6 bases at V and 6 bases at J; junction bases unmatched: 5. CDR1 is SGHTA, CDR2 FQGNSA, per germline. This CDR3 region has 14 residues. The CDR3 region has the DNA TGTGCCAGCAGAGCCGGGACAGGGGGCCATGGCTACACCTTC. This gives the protein CASRAGTGGHGYTF.

The CDR3 nucleotides read TGTGCCAGCAGTATCCATCCCGGGACAGGTGCCTACGAGCAGTACTTC. It yields the protein CASSIHPGTGAYEQYF. This chain joins TRBV28 and TRBJ2-7; 8 bases agree with TRBD1. This CDR3 has 16 residues. V trimming: 5 bases; J trimming: 2 bases; junction bases outside the gene matches: 11. Germline V CDR1 and CDR2: MDHEN, SYDVKM.

Remarks on this clone: No conserved phenylalanine or tryptophan ends this CDR3, so it is likely a read error. The limits of the CDR3 on the DNA are not certain, so only TCRdb's listed CDR3 is given. The rearrangement uses TRBV5-3 and TRBJ1-3; the table calls TRBD1, which could not be checked here. TRBV5-3 is marked as an open reading frame, function uncertain. The CDR3 is 12 amino acids in total, end residues counted. The CDR3 spells CARSLRTGPIRD.

This clone was detected a few times. J is TRBJ1-1 and V is TRBV3-1 (or the pseudogene TRBV3-2); 8 nucleotides align to TRBD1. The CDR3 totals 14 residues. Looked up from germline, CDR1 is LGHDT and CDR2 is YNNKEL (reference sequence). After removal of 3 bases from V and 4 bases from J, the junction contained 4 bases not matched to a gene. The CDR3 spells CASSHTGGITEAFF. DNA of the CDR3: TGTGCCAGCAGCCACACAGGGGGAATCACTGAAGCTTTCTTT.

The V and J genes are TRBV5-1 and TRBJ2-7, with 11 bases aligning to TRBD2. V was clipped by 1 base and J by 3 bases; unmatched bases: 6. The CDR3 is 16 amino acids. Per germline, CDR1 SGHRS and CDR2 YFSETQ. Here the CDR3 reads CASSLYGTSGGYEQYF. CDR3 coding DNA: TGCGCCAGCAGCTTGTATGGGACTAGCGGAGGCTACGAGCAGTACTTC.

The chain links TRBV19 to TRBJ1-5; the D is unclear. Germline lookup yields CDR1 LNHDA and CDR2 SQIVND (reference sequence). V was clipped by 1 base and J by 7 bases, with 5 bases between them. CDR3 length equals 12 residues. The chain's CDR3 is CASSIAAQPQHF. The CDR3 nucleotides read TGTGCCAGTAGTATAGCTGCGCAGCCCCAGCATTTT.

The J gene is TRBJ2-7, the V gene TRBV6-1; D uncertain. CDR3 size: 11 residues. Trimming removed 3 bases from V and 4 bases from J, with 4 bases in between. The germline CDR1 and CDR2 sequences are MNHNS and SASEGT. DNA of the CDR3: TGTGCCAGCAGTGATAGATACGAGCAGTACTTC. Translation: CASSDRYEQYF.

V and J are TRBV15 and TRBJ2-5; the D is unclear. Trimming shortened V by 3 bases and J by 0 bases, and 11 bases separated the two germline ends. Germline V gene data show CDR1 as LNHNV and CDR2 as YYDKDF (reference sequence). The CDR3 extends over 15 amino acids. In DNA, the CDR3 is TGTGCCACCAGCAGGGTACTCGCGGACCAAGAGACCCAGTACTTC. Translation: CATSRVLADQETQYF.

V usage is TRBV6-1 and J usage is TRBJ2-7; D not resolved. This CDR3 spans 13 amino acids. Trimming left V 1 base short and J 1 base short, with 5 bases between. The germline V gene has CDR1 MNHNS and CDR2 SASEGT. The CDR3 DNA follows: TGTGCCAGCAGTGAAGGTCTTTCCTACGAGCAGTACTTC. This codes for CASSEGLSYEQYF.

This clone was counted only a few times. This chain links TRBV11-3 with TRBJ2-1; D is uncertain. This CDR3 is built from 13 residues. The germline V gene encodes CDR1 SGHNT and CDR2 YENEEA. V was clipped by 5 bases and J by 8 bases, with 13 bases between them. CDR3 coding DNA: TGTGCCAGCAGCCCGAACGAGGTGGATGAGCAGTTCTTC. It is translated as CASSPNEVDEQFF.

V and J are TRBV10-3 and TRBJ2-7, with a weak D call TRBD2 (6 bases). The length of the CDR3 is 13 residues. Trimming stripped 11 bases from V and 4 bases from J, with 18 bases between. The germline V gene has CDR1 ENHRY and CDR2 SYGVKD. CDR3 sequence reads: CAVSAGITYEQYF. CDR3 sequence (DNA): TGTGCCGTTTCGGCGGGAATTACATACGAGCAGTACTTC.

This clone came up a few times. This chain links TRBV10-3 with TRBJ1-1; D is possibly TRBD1 (6 bases). The CDR3 covers 14 residues. V lost 6 bases, J lost 1 base, and 12 bases lay in between. CDR1 ENHRY and CDR2 SYGVKD come from the germline V gene. The CDR3 sequence: CAISPKGGNTEAFF. CDR3 nucleotides: TGTGCCATCAGCCCAAAAGGGGGGAACACTGAAGCTTTCTTT.

V gene TRBV5-1 combines with J gene TRBJ1-2; D may be TRBD1 (5 bases). The germline gives CDR1 SGHRS, CDR2 YFSETQ. This CDR3 contains 14 residues. Trimming took 3 bases from V and 7 from J, leaving 16 bases between them. CDR3 coding DNA: TGCGCCAGCAGCTCATTCCGGGACTCTGGTGGCTACACCTTC. Amino acids: CASSSFRDSGGYTF.

The V and J genes are TRBV6-6 and TRBJ1-4, with D tentatively TRBD1 (6 bases). V lost 6 bases and J lost 6, with 8 bases in between. Germline V CDR1 and CDR2: MNHNY, SVGAGI (reference sequence). The CDR3 loop spans 12 amino acids. This CDR3 reads CASSPGDEKLFF. DNA of the CDR3: TGTGCCAGCAGCCCAGGGGATGAAAAACTGTTTTTT.

This clone was counted a single time. This sequence joins TRBV9 and TRBJ1-6, with D tentatively TRBD1 (5 bases). V lost 4 bases, J lost 10 bases, and 9 bases lay in between. Germline V CDR1 and CDR2: SGDLS, YYNGEE. This CDR3 is 12 amino acids long. In DNA, the CDR3 is TGTGCCAGCAGCTCCACAGGCTCACCCCTCCACTTT. It codes for CASSSTGSPLHF.

This rearrangement joins TRBV3-1 (or the pseudogene TRBV3-2) to TRBJ1-2; D is ambiguous. The CDR3 is made up of 15 amino acids. In germline, CDR1 is LGHDT, CDR2 YNNKEL (reference sequence). Trimming left V 4 bases short and J 7 bases short, with 19 bases between. CDR3 coding DNA: TGTGCCAGCAGCCCTCCAGCCCAGTGGGCGGGTGGCTACACCTTC. It is translated as CASSPPAQWAGGYTF.

The rearrangement joins TRBV10-3 to TRBJ2-1, with TRBD2 matching 7 bases. Trimming removed 6 bases from V and 2 bases from J; junction bases left unmatched: 7. Germline CDR1 reads ENHRY; CDR2 reads SYGVKD. The CDR3 is made up of 15 amino acids. The CDR3 reads CAISYGGSPYNEQFF. The CDR3 DNA is TGTGCCATCAGCTACGGGGGGTCCCCCTACAATGAGCAGTTCTTC.

V usage is TRBV5-6 and J usage is TRBJ1-2, with 7 positions matching TRBD1. The CDR3 sequence is 18 residues long. The germline V gene has CDR1 SGHDT and CDR2 YYEEEE. After removal of 0 bases from V and 6 bases from J, the junction contained 17 bases not matched to a gene. The DNA of the CDR3 is TGTGCCAGCAGCTTGGTAGCAGGGGGATTCAGGGCCCTCCATGGCTACACCTTC. It specifies CASSLVAGGFRALHGYTF.